This T cell receptor beta chain was retrieved from a study of CD8 T cells in Susac syndrome. Germline CDR1 is SGHAT and CDR2 is FQNNGV. J was trimmed by 3 bases and V by 3 bases; bases with no gene match: 7. The CDR3 extends over 17 amino acids. Sequencing of TCR beta was carried out in blood CD8+ and CD4+ T cells. Through negative isolation, CD4+ and CD8+ T cells were obtained, while TEMRA cells were enriched using FACS. Reverse transcription of about 0.45 to 1 ug RNA was carried out with random hexamers. TCRdb re-analysed the immunoSEQ multiplex PCR reads in MiXCR, keeping a single row per CDR3 protein. Here the sample spans about 85,000 distinct CDR3 sequences, around 94% being singletons.

The sequenced sample was CD8+ T cells from PBMCs. The chain is built from TRBV11-2 and TRBJ2-2, with 10 bases identical to TRBD1. The sequence was collected from a human donor in good health. For the CDR3, the DNA is TGTGCCAGCAGCTTCACAAGACAGGGGGCGTACACCGGGGAGCTGTTTTTT. Its translation is CASSFTRQGAYTGELFF.